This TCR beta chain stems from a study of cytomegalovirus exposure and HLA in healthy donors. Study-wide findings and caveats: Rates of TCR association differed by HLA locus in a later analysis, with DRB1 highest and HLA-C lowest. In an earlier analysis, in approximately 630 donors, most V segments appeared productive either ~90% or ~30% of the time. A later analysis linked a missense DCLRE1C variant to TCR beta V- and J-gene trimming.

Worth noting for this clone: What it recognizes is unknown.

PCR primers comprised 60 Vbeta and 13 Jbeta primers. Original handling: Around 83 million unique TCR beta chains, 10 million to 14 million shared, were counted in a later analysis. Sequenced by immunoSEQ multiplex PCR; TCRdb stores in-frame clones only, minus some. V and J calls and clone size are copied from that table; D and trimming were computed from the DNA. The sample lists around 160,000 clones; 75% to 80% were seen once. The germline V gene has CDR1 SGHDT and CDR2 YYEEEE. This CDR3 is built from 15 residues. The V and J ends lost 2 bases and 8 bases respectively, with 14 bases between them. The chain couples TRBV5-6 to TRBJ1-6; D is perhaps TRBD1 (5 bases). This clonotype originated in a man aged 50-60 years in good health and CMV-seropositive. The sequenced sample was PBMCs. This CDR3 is CASSFRGTGYSPLHF. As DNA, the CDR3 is TGTGCCAGCAGCTTTAGGGGAACAGGCTATTCACCCCTCCACTTT.